This T cell receptor beta chain was recorded in a study of blood T cell repertoires in COVID-19. The wider study: Both acute and convalescent COVID-19 samples were obtained from the United States, Italy and Spain.

Per the germline V gene, CDR1 is MNHEY and CDR2 is SVGAGI. This CDR3 is 13 amino acids long. Trimming removed 10 bases from V and 10 bases from J, with 17 bases in between. TCRdb's copy holds only in-frame clones and misses some; the assay was immunoSEQ multiplex PCR. Of 360,000 or so clones listed, approximately 89% are singletons. The genes are TRBV6-5 and TRBJ1-6; D remains unclear. The TCR originated in a woman aged 60 to 75 with COVID-19, enrolled during active disease. Sequenced sample: peripheral blood. This CDR3 reads CATQDGLRSPLHF. The DNA for the CDR3 is TGTGCCACTCAGGACGGACTACGGTCACCCCTCCACTTT.